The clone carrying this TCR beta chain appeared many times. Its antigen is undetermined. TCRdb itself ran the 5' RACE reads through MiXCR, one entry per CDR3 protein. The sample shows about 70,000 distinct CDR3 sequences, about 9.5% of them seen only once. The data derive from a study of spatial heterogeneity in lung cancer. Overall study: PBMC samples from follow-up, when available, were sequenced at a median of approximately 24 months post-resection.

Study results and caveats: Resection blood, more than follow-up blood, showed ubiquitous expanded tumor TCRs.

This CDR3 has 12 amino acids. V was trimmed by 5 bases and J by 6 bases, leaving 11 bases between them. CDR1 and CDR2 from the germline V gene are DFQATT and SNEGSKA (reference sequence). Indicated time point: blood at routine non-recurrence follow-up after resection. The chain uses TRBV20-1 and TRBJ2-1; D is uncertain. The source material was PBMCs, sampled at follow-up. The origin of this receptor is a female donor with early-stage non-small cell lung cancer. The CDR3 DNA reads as TGCAGTGCTCTACGGACCCGCAATGAGCAGTTCTTC. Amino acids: CSALRTRNEQFF.